This T cell receptor (beta chain) was sequenced during a study of shared clonotypes between healthy human individuals (dated by TCRdb to 2019 to 2021). For the study in its entirety: Three men and two women, aged 18 to 49 years, made up the cohort. To increase sequencing depth and limit assay-specific biases, different laboratories used diverse techniques to prepare libraries and sequence TCR repertoires. Each donor's leukapheresis produced roughly between about 0.85 and 10 billion PBMCs. For each donor, CD4 naive and CD4 memory were each given three plates, CD8 naive was given two plates, and CD8 memory was given one plate. To estimate repertoire size and how much clonotypes are shared between individuals, the study performed deep sequencing of blood TCR repertoires from about five healthy adults.

Beyond this particular receptor, the publication reports: Higher generation probabilities were observed for clonotypes shared by all four sorted-subset donors than for non-shared clonotypes. Pairwise subsampling led to the expectation that sequencing depth would affect the degree of clonotype sharing among donors. Approximately 5% of naive CD4, approximately 3.7% of naive CD8, roughly 2.5% of memory CD4, and approximately 0.4% of memory CD8 clonotypes were shared across several donors. Sampling was restricted to blood, and TCR repertoires in tissue are likely to differ from TCR repertoires in blood. Estimated clonotype richness was generally larger for naive than for memory subsets. Incomplete sequencing was indicated by rarefaction of sorted-subset datasets, despite the large sequencing depth. Because the study included a small number of donors, the genetic and exposure-history diversity represented was limited.

Cut back by 8 bases and 2 bases, the V and J ends lie 7 bases apart. The CDR3 holds 12 amino acids from the cysteine to the phenylalanine. The sequence is cut down to CDR3 DNA, 36 bases in frame from base 1. From the germline V gene, CDR1 is MNHNS and CDR2 is SASEGT. Using the deep immunoSEQ assay, TCR CDR3 regions were amplified from genomic DNA by multiplex PCR. Genomic DNA extracted from each cell subset was distributed evenly over all wells of several immunoSEQ 96-well plates, and each plate served as one replicate. For sorted subsets, about 0.2 ug genomic DNA, equal to 30,000 or so T cell genomes, was loaded into each replicate PCR. The purified libraries were quantified using a Qubit 3.0 fluorometer, sized with a Bioanalyzer 2100, and then quantified again using the KAPA Library Quantification kit. Every immunoSEQ 96-well plate was sequenced on a separate single-read 150-cycle Illumina NextSeq 550 flow cell. The source study handled its data this way. Because only junctional sequences without quality scores were contained in the immunoSEQ output, filtering matching that applied to full-length reads could not be performed. To assign V/J genes and CDR3, sequences were annotated against IMGT germline references using PyIR, a Python wrapper for IgBLAST v1.9. Any read was removed if the V/J assignment was weak (E-value above 1e-6), the CDR3 was missing, or the read contained stop codons, out-of-frame junctions, or ambiguous translated residues. A V3J clonotype was defined by an identical inferred V gene, J gene, and CDR3 amino acid sequence. Percentage overlap between repertoires was computed as shared unique clonotypes divided by the size of the smaller repertoire. Three approaches were used to assess repertoire richness: RTK rarefaction, the Chao1 estimator, and Recon v2.1 estimates of unobserved clonotypes. Generation probabilities were computed with OLGA for all TCRbeta clonotypes obtained by the gDNA method from several donors. TCRdb mirrors the immuneACCESS table, restricted to in-frame sequences. Some clones are absent from its copies; in checked studies, under half trace to an unresolved V gene, and the reason for the others is unknown. D and trimming were read from the DNA, whereas the V and J calls and clone size are those reported in that table. The sample data list fewer than 2.5 million clones, and approximately 94% of these were observed just once. The top ten clonotypes cover about 0.39% of the sample.

Donors were healthy HIV-negative adults with no recently reported acute infections or vaccinations. Every donor was a Caucasian adult living in Nashville, Tennessee, USA. CD4+ T cells were enriched by magnetic negative selection, after which naive cells were positively selected on CD45RA and the negative fraction was taken as the memory subset. After blood collection by leukapheresis, PBMCs were isolated using Ficoll-Histopaque density gradient centrifugation and then cryopreserved in the vapor phase of liquid nitrogen. Purity and quantity of every magnetically sorted T cell population were checked by analytical flow cytometry. From each sorted fraction, genomic DNA was isolated and quantified by UV absorbance on a Nanodrop 2000c. This clone was counted a single time. What this receptor recognizes is not known. No clone much larger than this one lies a single base away; base qualities are absent.

Sequencing used naive CD4+ T cells from PBMCs. The cell subset or site label, as the study defines it: CD45RA+ positively selected. This TCR was recovered from a man younger than 35 in good health. Some clones in this sample may be carry-over from other donors' samples. The chain links TRBV6-1 with TRBJ2-1, with no confident D gene call. The CDR3 reads CASPSTYNEQFF. The nucleotides are TGTGCCAGCCCCTCCACCTACAATGAGCAGTTCTTC.